In its sample, the clone carrying this T cell receptor beta chain was seen a few times. The source of the sample is a study of T cell changes during pregnancy in multiple sclerosis. The J segment lost 6 bases and the V segment lost 4 bases, leaving 7 bases of the junction unmatched. The germline V gene encodes CDR1 SEHNR and CDR2 FQNEAQ (reference sequence). The CDR3 has 14 residues. Sequencing was performed with immunoSEQ multiplex PCR; in TCRdb, only in-frame clones are kept and a portion is missing. The sample holds under 40,000 clones, approximately 90% seen once. The V gene is TRBV7-9, the J gene TRBJ2-5; 8 positions agree with TRBD1. The material was CD8+ T cells from peripheral blood mononuclear cells, obtained in the first trimester of pregnancy. The source of this sequence is a female donor with multiple sclerosis, enrolled in a pregnancy study. The CDR3 region is CASSSGQGPKTQYF. The CDR3 DNA sequence: TGTGCCAGCAGCTCCGGACAGGGTCCGAAGACCCAGTACTTC.